This T cell receptor beta chain was captured in a study of human T cells and chemical hapten exposure (dated by TCRdb to the early 2020s). Regarding the research as a whole: For sensitization, 2% DPC in acetone was applied to an approximately 2 cm by approximately 2 cm area of upper inner arm skin. Libraries were combined into a pool for sequencing, and differences in TCR yield between samples came mainly from small differences in library volumes within the pool. Patch testing on the upper back used Finn chambers containing 0.01% DPC, with scoring done after 6 days according to International Contact Dermatitis Research Group standards. This study followed changes in the peripheral blood TCR repertoire in vivo during primary and secondary sensitization of alopecia patients to the hapten diphenylcyclopropenone (DPC). Blood was sampled from patients pre-sensitization (week 0) and at 2, 6 and about 24 weeks after DPC sensitization. For TCR sequencing, blood came from approximately 29 alopecia patients at anywhere from one to four time points (pre-sensitization, 2, 6 and 24 weeks). The patient cohort, mostly female, included alopecia areata with under or over 50% scalp involvement, alopecia totalis and alopecia universalis. Throughout the approximately 24-week study period, patients were also given weekly therapeutic DPC doses on the scalp. Beyond this particular receptor, the publication reports: A positive correlation was found between the number of PT1 expanded TCRs and patch test score, with significance reached at thresholds 8, 16 and 32 but not 4. The number of TCRs above 1 in 1000 frequency did not change with DPC sensitization; there was no evidence of global repertoire structure alterations. Significantly more large CDR3 similarity clusters were formed by expanded TCRs than by pre-sensitization or healthy control sets, consistent with antigen-driven responses. Because all patients had alopecia, a presumed autoimmune disease, the immune response of the patients might differ from that of healthy individuals. After repeated subsampling, the strength of the expansion versus patch-test correlation and the threshold at which it became significant changed.

Library prep was done by RACE. Instrument on record: NextSeq 500. During library preparation, unique molecular identifiers were attached to individual cDNA molecules so that TCRs could be counted quantitatively and reproducibly. From each blood RNA sample, both TCR alpha and TCR beta chains were sequenced. Turning to the authors' computational methods: The median number of TCRs per sample was over 95,000, ranging from about 23,224 to 690,600. The Decombinator software suite was used to annotate V, J and CDR3 in the TCR reads. For the PS versus PT1 abundance plots, all samples were subsampled to the same number of TCRs (28,000). Expanded TCRs were defined as absent before sensitization and observed at least eight times at the 2-week time point. TCRdb reanalyzed the raw reads on its own, using fastp at Q25 for trimming and MiXCR for clone calling, and kept in-frame beta chains. One record per CDR3 amino acid sequence lists the most common genes and DNA. V and J calls and clone size were set by TCRdb, not the authors. In all, the sample holds approximately 100,000 distinct CDR3 sequences, and around 10% of those were seen once. Of the sample, around 3.5% is held by the ten largest clones.

Counted from cysteine to phenylalanine, this CDR3 has 13 amino acids. Only the CDR3 part of the read is kept: 39 bases, read in frame from the first base. Ends trimmed: V by 6 bases, J by 6 bases; bases unmatched to a gene: 6. From a lookup of the germline V gene (reference sequence), CDR1 and CDR2 are DFQATT and SNEGSKA. This sample's time point label indicates: patch test 1, 2 weeks after DPC sensitization. In light of the paper, this sample's treatment or condition label describes: therapeutic diphenylcyclopropenone sensitization with weekly scalp DPC. At every patch-test visit, the blood draw took place before the patch test was put on. To be eligible, patients had to be aged 18 to 70, diagnosed with alopecia and judged suitable for DPC therapy, while pregnant patients were excluded. Total RNA was extracted from unfractionated whole blood that had been collected in Tempus Blood RNA tubes. A few counts support this clonotype. The specificity of this receptor is unknown. Base qualities are missing; no much larger clone stands one base away.

This material consisted of whole blood, taken in connection with sensitization to the hapten diphenylcyclopropenone (DPC). The receptor was isolated from a woman aged 40 to 49 with alopecia areata. Some clones in this sample may be carry-over from other donors' samples. The chain is assembled from TRBV20-1 and TRBJ2-1, and 9 junctional nucleotides match TRBD2. The sequenced DNA is TGCAGTGCCTCTAGCGGGAATCTCAATGAGCAGTTCTTC. This gives the protein CSASSGNLNEQFF.